Each of the 20 T cell receptor beta chains below was sequenced from the same sample in a study of response to subunit inactivated influenza vaccine. TCRdb redid the calling of the RT-PCR reads with MiXCR, one entry per CDR3 protein. The repertoire has a few hundred thousand distinct CDR3 sequences, 12% of them found once; the top ten carry 7.5% to 10%. Specimen: non-naive T cells sorted from PBMCs, collected 14 to 15 days before vaccination. The origin of the receptors is a man between 45 and 60 years old who received an inactivated influenza vaccine.

This clonotype was counted between two and nine times. CDR3 bases: TGCAGTGCTAGAGGCTGGGGTAGCACAGATACGCAGTATTTT. Encoded protein: CSARGWGSTDTQYF. J is TRBJ2-3 and V is TRBV20-1; D is unclear. Germline values: CDR1 DFQATT, CDR2 SNEGSKA (reference sequence). This CDR3 is built from 14 residues. The V gene lost 1 base and the J gene lost 0 bases, with 8 bases spanning the gap.

This clonotype was detected ten times or more. The chain recombines TRBV19 with TRBJ1-1; a weak D match, TRBD1 (5 bases). The V and J ends lost 4 bases and 9 bases respectively, with 12 bases between them. Germline values: CDR1 LNHDA, CDR2 SQIVND (reference sequence). This CDR3 region has 12 residues. The CDR3 reads CASSKGPGQAFF. CDR3 bases: TGTGCCAGTAGTAAGGGGCCCGGCCAAGCTTTCTTT.

The chain joins TRBV7-8 to TRBJ2-6; no definite D call. The germline gives CDR1 SGHVS, CDR2 FQNEAQ. The CDR3 consists of 14 residues. V lost 5 bases, J lost 4 bases, and 9 bases lay in between. CDR3 loop: CASSLDVGANVLTF. Here the CDR3 DNA reads TGTGCCAGCAGCCTGGATGTGGGGGCCAACGTCCTGACTTTC. Full variable domain (outside the CDR3, taken from reference TRBV7-8 and TRBJ2-6): GAGVSQSPRYKVAKRGQDVALRCDPISGHVSLFWYQQALGQGPEFLTYFQNEAQLDKSGLPSDRFFAERPEGSVSTLKIQRTQQEDSAVYLCASSLDVGANVLTFGAGSRLTVL.

This clonotype was picked up a small number of times. The chain employs TRBV6-2 or TRBV6-3 and TRBJ2-1, with D possibly matching TRBD2 (6 bases). This CDR3 region has 16 residues. CDR1 MNHEY and CDR2 SVGEGT come from the germline V gene. Deletions cut 1 base from V and 3 bases from J, with 13 bases between. The CDR3 DNA sequence: TGTGCCAGCAGTTACTTTAGGACGGAGGGCTACAATGAGCAGTTCTTC. As protein: CASSYFRTEGYNEQFF.

This clonotype was detected ten times or more. The chain joins TRBV29-1 to TRBJ2-3, with 13 bases lining up with TRBD2. The CDR3 extends over 14 amino acids. Trimming cost V 5 bases and J 7 bases; bases outside gene matches: 6. Germline lookup yields CDR1 SQVTM and CDR2 ANQGSEA. In DNA, the CDR3 is TGCAGCGTTCGAAGGACTAGCGGGAGTAATACGCAGTATTTT. Its protein product is CSVRRTSGSNTQYF.

This clonotype showed up just a few times. The chain combines TRBV5-1 with TRBJ2-1; 11 bases align to TRBD2. This CDR3 spans 17 amino acids. The V gene's germline CDR1 is SGHRS and CDR2 YFSETQ. The junction had 3 bases not matched to a gene; V was cut back by 1 base and J by 0 bases. The CDR3 is CASSLLAGGPSYNEQFF. As DNA, the CDR3 is TGCGCCAGCAGCTTGTTAGCGGGAGGGCCCTCCTACAATGAGCAGTTCTTC.

This clonotype has ten or more counts. The chain carries TRBV19 and TRBJ2-1, with a weak D call TRBD2 (5 bases). CDR1 and CDR2 (germline): LNHDA, SQIVND (reference sequence). Trimming stripped 1 base from V and 2 bases from J, with 9 bases between. The CDR3 spans 15 residues. The CDR3, as DNA: TGTGCCAGTAGTATAGGGCGGGCCCCCTACAATGAGCAGTTCTTC. Encoded protein: CASSIGRAPYNEQFF.

V usage is TRBV5-4 and J usage is TRBJ2-4; weak D call: TRBD1 (6 bases). The CDR3 contains 16 residues. V was trimmed by 0 bases and J by 1 base, leaving 11 bases between them. Germline CDR1 and CDR2: SGHNT and YYREEE (reference sequence). Here the CDR3 DNA reads TGTGCCAGCAGCTTGGAAGGACAGAGGGCCAAAAACATTCAGTACTTC. It encodes CASSLEGQRAKNIQYF.

This clonotype was counted ten times or more. The rearrangement joins TRBV20-1 to TRBJ2-3, with D unclear. CDR3 length: 16 residues. V lost 5 bases and J lost 0, with 18 bases in between. Germline CDR1 reads DFQATT; CDR2 reads SNEGSKA (reference sequence). The CDR3 nucleotides are TGCAGTGCTCCAAATAGACTGTCGCCAAGCACAGATACGCAGTATTTT. Amino acid sequence: CSAPNRLSPSTDTQYF.

The chain joins TRBV7-8 to TRBJ1-6; a weak D match, TRBD1 (5 bases). The CDR3 contains 13 residues. Germline loops: CDR1 SGHVS, CDR2 FQNEAQ. Trimming pared 5 bases from V and 11 bases from J, leaving 13 bases between. CDR3 loop: CASSRQPQPPLHF. The CDR3, as DNA: TGTGCCAGCAGCCGACAGCCCCAACCACCCCTCCACTTT.

This chain links TRBV24-1 with TRBJ2-1; D might be TRBD2 (6 bases). This CDR3 has 18 residues. Germline loops: CDR1 KGHDR, CDR2 SFDVKD. Trimming took off 5 bases at V and 1 base at J, with 20 bases between the two ends. The CDR3 DNA reads TGTGCCACCAGTGCTCCGGGACGGGGGTTCGGGTCCTACAATGAGCAGTTCTTC. Translation gives CATSAPGRGFGSYNEQFF.

This clonotype came up once. The V and J genes are TRBV10-1 and TRBJ2-3; 9 bases fit TRBD2. This CDR3 has 15 residues. Germline V gives CDR1 WNHNN, CDR2 SYGVQD (reference sequence). V was pared by 5 bases and J by 8 bases, with 11 bases of the junction left unmatched. Written as DNA, the CDR3 is TGCGCCAGCAGTCCCGGGACTAGCAATGTCGGTACGCAGTATTTT. Translation: CASSPGTSNVGTQYF.

There are many counts of this clonotype. The V call is TRBV5-1, the J call TRBJ2-2; 12 bases line up with TRBD1. The CDR3 is made up of 15 amino acids. The germline gives CDR1 SGHRS, CDR2 YFSETQ. With V trimmed by 5 bases and J by 6 bases, 5 bases remained unmatched. CDR3 nucleotides: TGCGCCAGCAGACTTGGGACAGGGGGCTCCGGGGAGCTGTTTTTT. This encodes CASRLGTGGSGELFF.

This clonotype was found a few times. The V call is TRBV11-2, the J call TRBJ2-1; 9 nucleotides align to TRBD2. Germline CDR1 is SGHAT and CDR2 is FQNNGV. The CDR3 length is 19 residues. The J segment lost 1 base and the V segment lost 3 bases, leaving 13 bases of the junction unmatched. The CDR3 here is CASSFRGRARPGSYNEQFF. As DNA, the CDR3 is TGTGCCAGCAGCTTTCGCGGGAGGGCCCGCCCCGGGTCCTACAATGAGCAGTTCTTC.

The genes are TRBV11-2 and TRBJ1-1, with unresolved D. The CDR3 contains 12 residues. Trimming stripped 5 bases from V and 8 bases from J, with 12 bases between. The germline gives CDR1 SGHAT, CDR2 FQNNGV. The CDR3 DNA reads as TGTGCCAGCAGCCTCCCTTCTAGGGAAGCTTTCTTT. Translation: CASSLPSREAFF.

The CDR3 coding sequence is TGTGCCAGCAGTTTAGGACAGGGACACAGGGAGACCCAGTACTTC. As protein: CASSLGQGHRETQYF. This chain links TRBV28 with TRBJ2-5, with 8 bases fitting TRBD1. The CDR3 is 15 residues long. J gave up 5 bases and V 2 bases, and 7 bases lay outside the gene matches. CDR1 and CDR2 (germline): MDHEN, SYDVKM.

The chain couples TRBV20-1 to TRBJ2-1, with 8 bases identical to TRBD2. Germline CDR1 is DFQATT and CDR2 is SNEGSKA (reference sequence). The CDR3 length is 15 residues. The ends lost 5 bases at V and 2 bases at J; junction bases unmatched: 8. For the CDR3, the DNA is TGCAGTGCTCTTCCGGGACTAGGGACCTACAATGAGCAGTTCTTC. Translated, it gives CSALPGLGTYNEQFF.

This clonotype was counted only a few times. This rearrangement joins TRBV3-1 to TRBJ1-6; 8 bases are a match to TRBD1. The V segment lost 6 bases and the J segment 6 bases; nucleotides outside the gene matches: 10. The CDR3 totals 16 residues. CDR1 and CDR2 from the germline V gene are LGHDT and YNNKEL (reference sequence). CDR3 region: CASSQRQGMTNSPLHF. The CDR3 nucleotides read TGTGCCAGCAGTCAAAGACAGGGGATGACTAATTCACCCCTCCACTTT.

This clonotype was observed at least ten times. The V gene is TRBV9, the J gene TRBJ2-7; D is ambiguous. Germline-derived CDR1 and CDR2 are SGDLS and YYNGEE. Trimming took 0 bases from V and 2 from J, leaving 15 bases between them. This CDR3 has 16 residues. In DNA, the CDR3 is TGTGCCAGCAGCGTAGCACCCAGGACCCAACCCTACGAGCAGTACTTC. Protein product: CASSVAPRTQPYEQYF.

This clonotype was counted a few times. V gene TRBV12-3 or TRBV12-4 combines with J gene TRBJ1-6; no clear D gene. The germline V and J ends were trimmed by 6 bases and 8 bases, with 8 bases remaining between them. CDR3 length: 12 residues. CDR3: CASSTRHSPLHF. CDR3 coding DNA: TGTGCCAGCAGCACACGTCATTCACCCCTCCACTTT.